The 21 T cell receptor beta chains in this list originate from one sample, sequenced in a study of T-cell memory formation after mild COVID-19. MiXCR was run by TCRdb on the 5' RACE reads, yielding one entry per CDR3 protein. Here the sample spans about 350,000 distinct CDR3 sequences, less than 25% being singletons. The material sequenced was PBMCs or a T cell subset sorted from them (not recorded which). Receptors were obtained from a man aged 18 to 35 who had mild COVID-19 (a few samples of this study predate the infection). Cell type and time point are not known.

This clonotype was seen a few times. The chain is built from TRBV20-1 and TRBJ2-5, with D perhaps matching TRBD2 (6 bases). V lost 7 bases to trimming and J lost 2 bases, with 14 bases between them. Per germline, CDR1 DFQATT and CDR2 SNEGSKA (reference sequence). The CDR3 totals 13 residues. In DNA form, the CDR3 reads TGCAGTGTCCCGGGACTCACGCAAGAGACCCAGTACTTC. It encodes CSVPGLTQETQYF.

This clonotype showed up just a few times. The chain employs TRBV6-4 and TRBJ2-1; TRBD2 aligns across 10 bases. The CDR3 covers 15 residues. Germline CDR1 reads MRHNA; CDR2 reads SNTAGT. V shed 4 bases and J 0 bases; nucleotides not matched to a gene: 0. CDR3 protein: CASSASGGSYNEQFF. The CDR3 DNA is TGTGCCAGCAGTGCTAGCGGGGGCTCCTACAATGAGCAGTTCTTC.

The V and J genes are TRBV29-1 and TRBJ2-5; D is unresolved. The germline V gene has CDR1 SQVTM and CDR2 ANQGSEA. The germline V and J ends were trimmed by 4 bases and 5 bases, with 11 bases remaining between them. The CDR3 spans 12 residues. CDR3 sequence reads: CSVAVSGETQYF. As DNA, the CDR3 is TGCAGCGTTGCTGTGAGTGGGGAGACCCAGTACTTC.

This clonotype occurred a few times. The chain carries TRBV5-6 and TRBJ1-1; maybe TRBD1 (5 bases). The germline V gene encodes CDR1 SGHDT and CDR2 YYEEEE. This CDR3 spans 13 amino acids. The V gene lost 3 bases and the J gene lost 3 bases, with 9 bases spanning the gap. CDR3 amino acids: CASSWDSDTEAFF. DNA for the CDR3: TGTGCCAGCAGCTGGGACTCCGACACTGAAGCTTTCTTT.

The chain is built from TRBV5-6 and TRBJ1-2, with D perhaps matching TRBD1 (6 bases). This CDR3 comprises 12 residues. Germline CDR1 and CDR2: SGHDT and YYEEEE. Trimming removed 5 bases at V and 8 bases at J, with 13 bases between. The CDR3 loop is CASSPRGRGYTF. The DNA of the CDR3 is TGTGCCAGCAGTCCCAGGGGTCGGGGCTACACCTTC. Drawing the rest from reference TRBV5-6 and TRBJ1-2, the complete variable domain is DAGVTQSPTHLIKTRGQQVTLRCSPKSGHDTVSWYQQALGQGPQFIFQYYEEEERQRGNFPDRFSGHQFPNYSSELNVNALLLGDSALYLCASSPRGRGYTFGSGTRLTVV.

This clonotype was counted a few times. The chain is built from TRBV10-2 and TRBJ2-1; D is unresolved. This CDR3 contains 11 residues. Trimming removed 7 bases from V and 7 bases from J, with 8 bases in between. Germline V CDR1 and CDR2: WSHSY, SAAADI. Written as DNA, the CDR3 is TGCGCCAGCAACCTCCCGAATGAGCAGTTCTTC. It encodes CASNLPNEQFF.

The chain carries TRBV5-1 and TRBJ2-7; TRBD1 agrees at 8 bases. V dropped 0 bases and J dropped 7; count of bases not matched to a gene: 0. The CDR3 loop spans 12 amino acids. Germline CDR1 SGHRS, CDR2 YFSETQ. CDR3 nucleotide sequence: TGCGCCAGCAGCTTGGGGGACAGGGAGCAGTACTTC. Translation: CASSLGDREQYF.

The DNA for the CDR3 is TGTGCCAGCAGTTCTCGACAGGGTTGGGGTGAGCAGTTCTTC. It yields the protein CASSSRQGWGEQFF. The rearrangement uses TRBV11-3 and TRBJ2-1; 7 bases are shared with TRBD1. The CDR3 runs 14 residues. Unmatched junction bases numbered 11, after V lost 6 bases and J lost 9 bases. Germline V gene data show CDR1 as SGHNT and CDR2 as YENEEA. The whole variable domain, filled in from reference TRBV11-3 and TRBJ2-1, reads EAGVVQSPRYKIIEKKQPVAFWCNPISGHNTLYWYLQNLGQGPELLIRYENEEAVDDSQLPKDRFSAERLKGVDSTLKIQPAELGDSAVYLCASSSRQGWGEQFFGPGTRLTVL.

This clonotype occurred a few times. The genes are TRBV4-1 and TRBJ1-1; D call uncertain. Germline V gene data show CDR1 as MGHRA and CDR2 as YSYEKL. This CDR3 contains 12 residues. V lost 1 base to trimming and J lost 6 bases, with 6 bases between them. The CDR3 is CASSQGGPEAFF. In DNA form, the CDR3 reads TGCGCCAGCAGCCAAGGAGGCCCTGAAGCTTTCTTT.

This clonotype was observed at least ten times. CDR3 DNA: TGTGCCAGCAGCTTGCCGGGGACGTACGGGGAGCTGTTTTTT. Residues: CASSLPGTYGELFF. This sequence joins TRBV7-6 and TRBJ2-2; tentatively, D is TRBD1 or TRBD2 (5 bases each). Germline assignment: CDR1 SGHVS and CDR2 FNYEAQ. Trimming cost V 3 bases and J 7 bases, with 12 bases left between them. The CDR3 length is 14 residues.

The chain links TRBV27 to TRBJ2-7; a weak D match, TRBD2 (6 bases). V was clipped by 6 bases and J by 5 bases, with 14 bases between them. The CDR3 length is 13 residues. Germline V gene sequence: CDR1 MNHEY, CDR2 SMNVEV (reference sequence). CDR3 in DNA: TGTGCCAGCAGCCCACCTTGGGGGGACGAGCAGTACTTC. This translates into CASSPPWGDEQYF.

The J gene is TRBJ2-5, the V gene TRBV7-9; TRBD2 is a possible D gene (6 bases). The germline CDR1 and CDR2 sequences are SEHNR and FQNEAQ (reference sequence). The CDR3 totals 15 residues. Trimming took off 4 bases at V and 6 bases at J, with 18 bases between the two ends. The CDR3 region has the DNA TGTGCCAGCAGCTCTCTAGGCGGGGAGGCAAAGACCCAGTACTTC. Translated: CASSSLGGEAKTQYF.

The table lists this clonotype with a few counts. V usage is TRBV14 and J usage is TRBJ2-2; TRBD1 is a possible D gene (6 bases). The germline V gene has CDR1 SGHDN and CDR2 FVKESK. The CDR3 spans 15 residues. The ends were cut back, 4 bases at V and 1 base at J, with 10 bases in the middle. CDR3 loop: CASSPLQGNTGELFF. The DNA for the CDR3 is TGTGCCAGCAGCCCCCTACAGGGGAACACCGGGGAGCTGTTTTTT.

The rearrangement uses TRBV4-2 and TRBJ1-2; a possible D gene is TRBD1 (5 bases). The CDR3 runs to 14 residues. Looked up from germline, CDR1 is LGHNA and CDR2 is YNFKEQ. V lost 0 bases and J 0 bases, leaving 5 bases between the germline ends. The CDR3 nucleotides read TGTGCCAGCAGCCAAGAGGGGGCTAACTATGGCTACACCTTC. Its protein is CASSQEGANYGYTF.

The gene calls are TRBV18 and TRBJ2-7; D call uncertain. V was trimmed by 4 bases and J by 7 bases, leaving 11 bases between them. The CDR3 is 12 residues long. Looked up from germline, CDR1 is KGHSH and CDR2 is LQKENI. The CDR3 bases are TGTGCCAGCTCACGGTACTTGGGAGAGCAGTACTTC. Protein product: CASSRYLGEQYF.

For this clonotype: A junction boundary mismatches the germline segment, possibly from a read error. This chain uses TRBV6-5 with TRBJ1-2; D is perhaps TRBD1 (5 bases). CDR1 is MNHEY and CDR2 is SVGAGI in the germline V gene. The CDR3 consists of 12 residues. CDR3 sequence reads: CASSYKTEALAF. The CDR3 DNA is TGTGCCAGCAGTTACAAGACAGAGGCGCTAGCATTC.

The chain employs TRBV25-1 and TRBJ1-2; the D is unclear. The CDR3 loop spans 20 amino acids. The V gene's germline CDR1 is MGHDK and CDR2 SYGVNS. The CDR3 region has the DNA TGTGCGGCCCACGGGATAGCCCAGCAGGCTGAAGGTGTAAACGTCTATGGCTACACCTTC. Translation: CAAHGIAQQAEGVNVYGYTF.

This clonotype was picked up a small number of times. This chain connects TRBV20-1 to TRBJ2-1; TRBD2 matches at 10 bases. Germline trimming cut 6 bases from V and 9 bases from J; bases unmatched to any gene: 8. The germline V gene encodes CDR1 DFQATT and CDR2 SNEGSKA (reference sequence). The CDR3 extends over 13 amino acids. The CDR3 DNA follows: TGCAGTGCCCCAGCGGGGGGGCCGATTGAGCAGTTCTTC. It translates to CSAPAGGPIEQFF.

This clonotype was observed at least ten times. This chain links TRBV7-2 with TRBJ2-3, with D possibly TRBD2 on 5 matching bases. The V and J ends lost 7 bases and 2 bases respectively, with 16 bases between them. The CDR3 covers 15 residues. CDR1 is SGHTA and CDR2 is FQGNSA in the germline V gene. The CDR3 nucleotides are TGTGCCAGCATCAAAATGGCGGGTTTCACAGATACGCAGTATTTT. This codes for CASIKMAGFTDTQYF.

This clonotype was seen at least ten times. J is TRBJ2-5 and V is TRBV4-1; no clear D. The CDR3 runs to 15 residues. Deletions cut 0 bases from V and 1 base from J, with 9 bases between. Germline CDR1 is MGHRA and CDR2 is YSYEKL. CDR3 sequence: CASSQDLGSQETQYF. Here the CDR3 DNA reads TGCGCCAGCAGCCAAGATCTAGGGTCCCAAGAGACCCAGTACTTC.

V usage is TRBV12-3 or TRBV12-4 and J usage is TRBJ2-1; the D gene is possibly TRBD1 (5 bases). The ends were cut back, 3 bases at V and 5 bases at J, with 8 bases in the middle. The CDR3 has 13 amino acids. As DNA, the CDR3 is TGTGCCAGCAGTTTCAAGGGGAACAATGAGCAGTTCTTC. This sequence encodes CASSFKGNNEQFF.